This TCR beta chain was recovered during a study of Graves' ophthalmopathy and Graves' hyperthyroidism. Amplification targeted the TCR beta CDR3 regions, with RNA transcripts as the source material. First-round RT-PCR employed HTBI primers, with a second-round multiplex PCR after it. TCRdb processed the multiplex PCR reads anew with MiXCR; each CDR3 protein has one entry. The table lists a few hundred thousand distinct CDR3 sequences, just under 40% of them singletons. Notes on this clonotype: Its matching antigen is unknown.

The study, taken as a whole, reports: Also, most clonotypes expanded in the thyroid above 0.001 frequency appeared in blood. The model reached 65% to 71% sensitivity and approximately 72% specificity for predicting ophthalmopathy progression.

Sequenced: peripheral blood or thyroid tissue (not recorded which). The origin of this receptor is an adult man with Graves' hyperthyroidism.

Here the CDR3 reads CSVTGGEGETQYF. CDR3 in DNA: TGCAGCGTCACAGGGGGCGAGGGTGAGACCCAGTACTTC. This chain joins TRBV29-1 and TRBJ2-5, with TRBD1 matching 9 bases. Germline V gene sequence: CDR1 SQVTM, CDR2 ANQGSEA. J lost 5 bases, V lost 6 bases, and 7 bases had no gene match. The CDR3 has 13 residues.